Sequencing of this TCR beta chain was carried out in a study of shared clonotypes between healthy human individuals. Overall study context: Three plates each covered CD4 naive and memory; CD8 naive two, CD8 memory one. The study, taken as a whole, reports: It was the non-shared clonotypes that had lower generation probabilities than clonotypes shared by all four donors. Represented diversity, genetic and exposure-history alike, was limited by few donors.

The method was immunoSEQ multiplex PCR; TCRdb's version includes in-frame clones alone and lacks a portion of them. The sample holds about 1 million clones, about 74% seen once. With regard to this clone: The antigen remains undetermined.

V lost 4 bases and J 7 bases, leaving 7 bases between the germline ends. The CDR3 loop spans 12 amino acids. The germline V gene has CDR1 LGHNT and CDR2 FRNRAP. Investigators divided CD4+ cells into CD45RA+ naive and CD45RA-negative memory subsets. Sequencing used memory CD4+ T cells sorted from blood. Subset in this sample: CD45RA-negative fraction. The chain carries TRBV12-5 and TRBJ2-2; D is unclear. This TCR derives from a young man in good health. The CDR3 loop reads CASGSLSGELFF. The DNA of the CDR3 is TGTGCTAGTGGTTCCCTAAGCGGGGAGCTGTTTTTT.